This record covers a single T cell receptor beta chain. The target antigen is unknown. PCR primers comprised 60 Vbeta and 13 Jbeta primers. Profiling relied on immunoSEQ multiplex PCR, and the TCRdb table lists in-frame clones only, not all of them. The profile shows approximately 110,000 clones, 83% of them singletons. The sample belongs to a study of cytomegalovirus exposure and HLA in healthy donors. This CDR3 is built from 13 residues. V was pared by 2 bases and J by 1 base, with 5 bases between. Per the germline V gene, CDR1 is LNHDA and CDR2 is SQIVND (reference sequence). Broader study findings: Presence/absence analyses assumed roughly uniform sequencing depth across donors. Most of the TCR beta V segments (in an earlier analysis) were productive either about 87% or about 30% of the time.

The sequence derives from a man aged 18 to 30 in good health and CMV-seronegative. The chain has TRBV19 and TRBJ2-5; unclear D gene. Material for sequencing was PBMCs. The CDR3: CASSIFSQETQYF. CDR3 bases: TGTGCCAGTAGTATATTTAGCCAAGAGACCCAGTACTTC.